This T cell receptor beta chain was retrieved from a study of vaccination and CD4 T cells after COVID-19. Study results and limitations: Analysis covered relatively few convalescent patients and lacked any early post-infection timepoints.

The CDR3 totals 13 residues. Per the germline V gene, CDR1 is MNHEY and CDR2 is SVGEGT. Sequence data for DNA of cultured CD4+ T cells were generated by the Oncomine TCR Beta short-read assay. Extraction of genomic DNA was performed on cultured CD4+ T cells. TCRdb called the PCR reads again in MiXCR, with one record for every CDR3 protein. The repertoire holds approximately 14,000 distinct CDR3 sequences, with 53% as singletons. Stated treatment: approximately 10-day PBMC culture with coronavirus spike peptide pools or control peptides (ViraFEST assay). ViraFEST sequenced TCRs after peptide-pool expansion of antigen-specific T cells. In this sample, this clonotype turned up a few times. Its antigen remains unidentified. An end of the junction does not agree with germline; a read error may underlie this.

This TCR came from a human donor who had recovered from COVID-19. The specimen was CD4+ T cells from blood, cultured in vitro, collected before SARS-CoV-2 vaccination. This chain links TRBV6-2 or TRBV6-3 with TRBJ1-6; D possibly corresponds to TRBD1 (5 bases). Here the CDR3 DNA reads TGTGCCAGCAGTGGGACGGACGGCCTTTTTCGAAACTTT. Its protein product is CASSGTDGLFRNF.